This TCR beta chain was found in a study of T cells in Graves' hyperthyroidism and ophthalmopathy (dated by TCRdb to the late 2010s). Looking at the study overall: Peripheral blood samples were taken at initial diagnosis, before any treatment was given. The paper describes TCR Vbeta CDR3 sequencing of 120 to 150 peripheral blood samples, made up of 43 ophthalmopathy patients, 70 to 75 hyperthyroidism patients and some 17 progressor patients. Following sampling, methimazole starting at 30 mg daily was given to hyperthyroidism patients, and high-dose intravenous methylprednisolone was given to ophthalmopathy patients. An independent validation cohort of some 18 hyperthyroidism patients and about 15 patients who later progressed to ophthalmopathy tested prospective prediction of ophthalmopathy. The study also compared thyroid tissue and blood T-cell repertoires from roughly six Graves' hyperthyroidism patients. For training and testing, the 100 patients in the discovery cohort were randomly divided in a 7:3 ratio. TCR V-J signatures able to tell the groups apart were searched for in a discovery cohort of 95 or so patients, of whom roughly 42 had Graves' ophthalmopathy and 57 had stable Graves' hyperthyroidism. Study-wide conclusions, independent of this receptor: During validation, the model predicted progression to ophthalmopathy a median of roughly 7.1 months ahead of onset, with around 65% sensitivity and less than 85% specificity. Blood samples also contained most of the expanded thyroid clonotypes (frequency above 0.001), which suggests that blood repertoires may reflect thyroid immune responses. A model built on a 13 V-J signature distinguished ophthalmopathy from stable hyperthyroidism, reaching around 87% sensitivity and under 84% specificity in cross-validation and 80%/75% in testing. No statistical method was used to fix the sample size in advance, and group allocation was not hidden from the investigators.

The TCR beta CDR3 regions were amplified from RNA transcripts. The TCR CDR3 was subjected to a first round of RT-PCR using the HTBI primer set and the Qiagen OneStep RT-PCR kit. Libraries were constructed in a second round of multiplex PCR, after which size selection and purification were carried out. Paired-end sequencing of the libraries was performed with 100 bp reads on an Illumina HiSeq2000. As for the original processing: SOAPnuke was used to process the raw data, with reads discarded if the reads contained adapters or uncalled bases, had a mean Phred below 15, or lacked an exact constant-primer or identifier match. High-quality paired reads were merged with COPE v1.2.5, and unique nucleotide sequences were defined as clonotypes. Clonotypes were aligned to IMGT TRBV, TRBD and TRBJ reference segments using MiTCR v1.1. The analysis was restricted to V-J combinations with a frequency above 0.0001, which together covered around 99% of the repertoires. The TCS score was defined as F50 (clonal expansion) divided by E x V (chaos), with BLOSUM62-based TCRdist calculated between CDR3 peptides within each V-J. Welch's t-statistics and random forest reduced fewer than 600 V-J features to roughly 13, which were used in a naive Bayes classifier (R e1071). TCRdb ran its own pipeline on the public reads, namely fastp trimming at Q25 and MiXCR clone calling, and kept in-frame beta chains. Records with the same CDR3 protein are collapsed into one entry carrying the most frequent genes and DNA. None of the V and J calls come from the authors' own analysis; TCRdb made them. In all, the sample holds approximately 400,000 distinct CDR3 sequences, and 15% to 20% of those were seen once. The leading ten clones occupy roughly 3.5% of the sample.

Details on this clonotype: This clone's antigen is unknown. Per-base qualities were not stored, and no clone one base away is much larger.

A patient counted as having stable Graves' hyperthyroidism if no progression to ophthalmopathy occurred over 18 months of follow-up. Hyperthyroidism patients were aged 18 to 65 years and newly diagnosed, with disease duration of less than 2 months. Any patient with an uncontrolled infection, another autoimmune disease, pregnancy or lactation was excluded. Diagnoses were based on clinical symptoms, serum thyroxine and TRAb, thyroid ultrasound and orbital computed tomography. Ficoll-Paque density gradient centrifugation was used to isolate PBMCs from 8 to 10 ml of fresh peripheral blood. Total RNA was extracted using Trizol reagent, and RNA quality was assessed on an Agilent 2100 Bioanalyzer. Material for sequencing was blood. This clonotype originated in a young woman with Graves' hyperthyroidism.

In nucleotide form, the sequence is TGTGCCAGCAGCTTAACCAGGGACACCAACGTCCTGACTTTC. It is translated as CASSLTRDTNVLTF. The rearranged chain carries TRBV7-3 and TRBJ2-6; TRBD1 might be the D gene, on 6 matching bases. The CDR3 covers 14 residues, taking in both the cysteine and the phenylalanine. Here the CDR3 DNA is all that survives: 42 bases in frame from base 1. The germline V gene provides CDR1 SGHTA and CDR2 FQGTGA. V is reduced by 0 bases and J by 8 bases, leaving a spacing of 8 bases between them. The full variable domain, completed from the reference TRBV7-3 and TRBJ2-6 proteins outside the CDR3, reads GAGVSQTPSNKVTEKGKYVELRCDPISGHTALYWYRQSLGQGPEFLIYFQGTGAADDSGLPNDRFFAVRPEGSVSTLKIQRTERGDSAVYLCASSLTRDTNVLTFGAGSRLTVL.